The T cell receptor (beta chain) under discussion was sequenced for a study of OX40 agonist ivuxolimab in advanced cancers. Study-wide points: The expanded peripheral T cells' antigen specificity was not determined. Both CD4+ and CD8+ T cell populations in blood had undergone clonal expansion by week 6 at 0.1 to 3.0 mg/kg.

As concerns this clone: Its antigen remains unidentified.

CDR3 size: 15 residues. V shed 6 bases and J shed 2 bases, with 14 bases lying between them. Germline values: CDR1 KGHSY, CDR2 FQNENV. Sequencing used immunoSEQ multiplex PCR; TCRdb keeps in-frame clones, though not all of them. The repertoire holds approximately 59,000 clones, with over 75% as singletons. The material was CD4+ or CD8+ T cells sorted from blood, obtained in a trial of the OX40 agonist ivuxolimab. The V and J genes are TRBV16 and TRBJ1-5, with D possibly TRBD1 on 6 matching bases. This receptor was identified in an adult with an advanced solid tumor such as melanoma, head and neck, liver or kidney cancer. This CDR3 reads CASSRSGAGNQPQHF. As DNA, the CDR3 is TGTGCCAGCAGTCGGTCGGGGGCGGGCAATCAGCCCCAGCATTTT.